The source of this T cell receptor beta chain is a study of blood T cell repertoires in COVID-19. Study information: The United States, Italy and Spain were the sources of the acute and convalescent COVID-19 samples.

Those enrolled in Seattle joined during active infection and were followed longitudinally afterward. Original methodology: Estimated nucleated cell counts came from reference gene primer amplification. Assay used: immunoSEQ multiplex PCR; TCRdb lists only in-frame clones, some missing. The DNA was the basis for D and trimming; V, J and clone size are from that table. The profile covers fewer than 300,000 clones, with 75% to 95% appearing a single time and about 2.5% taken by the ten largest. Source material: peripheral blood. This sequence originates from a person aged 18-30 years with COVID-19, enrolled during active disease.

CDR3 nucleotides: TGTGCCAGCAGCGGAGAACAGGGGGCCTACGAGCAGTACTTC. It specifies CASSGEQGAYEQYF. The genes are TRBV9 and TRBJ2-7; 8 bases align to TRBD1. J was trimmed by 2 bases and V by 3 bases; bases with no gene match: 4. Germline V lookup: CDR1 SGDLS, CDR2 YYNGEE. The CDR3 consists of 14 residues.